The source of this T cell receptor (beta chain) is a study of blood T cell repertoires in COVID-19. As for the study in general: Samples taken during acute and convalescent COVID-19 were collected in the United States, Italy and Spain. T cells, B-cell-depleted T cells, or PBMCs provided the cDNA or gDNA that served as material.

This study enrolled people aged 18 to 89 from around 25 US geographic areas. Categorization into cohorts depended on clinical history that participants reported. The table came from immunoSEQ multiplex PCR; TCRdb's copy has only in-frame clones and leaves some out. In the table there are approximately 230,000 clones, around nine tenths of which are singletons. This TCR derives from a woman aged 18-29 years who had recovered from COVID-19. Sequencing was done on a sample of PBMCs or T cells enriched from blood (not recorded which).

CDR3 sequence: CASSFPRGNNTEAFF. CDR3 sequence (DNA): TGTGCCAGCAGTTTCCCCCGGGGGAATAACACTGAAGCTTTCTTT. The chain uses TRBV27 and TRBJ1-1, with D tentatively TRBD1 (5 bases). Trimming shortened V by 3 bases and J by 2 bases, and 13 bases separated the two germline ends. Germline CDR1 MNHEY, CDR2 SMNVEV (reference sequence). This CDR3 comprises 15 residues.